Presented here are 13 T cell receptor beta chains from one specimen sequenced in a study of blood T cells in healthy people across ages. With a J-beta primer mix and a sample-barcoded 5' primer, a second PCR ran 7 to 11 cycles. TCRdb re-derived calls from the 5' RACE reads in MiXCR, one entry per CDR3 protein. The table shows more than 1.4 million distinct CDR3 sequences, with about 43% occurring only once. Sequenced material: blood. These receptors were collected from a woman younger than 30 in good health.

The V and J genes are TRBV28 and TRBJ1-1; TRBD1 might be the D (6 bases). V shed 6 bases and J shed 5 bases, with 13 bases lying between them. This CDR3 is 13 amino acids long. Germline lookup yields CDR1 MDHEN and CDR2 SYDVKM. The DNA for the CDR3 is TGTGCCAGCAGCCCTGACAGGATGACTGAAGCTTTCTTT. This translates into CASSPDRMTEAFF. Full variable domain (remainder filled in from reference TRBV28 and TRBJ1-1): DVKVTQSSRYLVKRTGEKVFLECVQDMDHENMFWYRQDPGLGLRLIYFSYDVKMKEKGDIPEGYSVSREKKERFSLILESASTNQTSMYLCASSPDRMTEAFFGQGTRLTVV.

The V and J genes are TRBV6-5 and TRBJ2-1; unclear D gene. Germline CDR1 and CDR2: MNHEY and SVGAGI. V lost 0 bases and J lost 4, with 10 bases in between. The CDR3 runs 15 residues. The CDR3 sequence is CASSYSGPAYNEQFF. CDR3 coding DNA: TGTGCCAGCAGTTACTCTGGCCCAGCATACAATGAGCAGTTCTTC.

The rearrangement uses TRBV2 and TRBJ1-4; D remains unclear. The germline V gene encodes CDR1 SNHLY and CDR2 FYNNEI. CDR3 size: 14 residues. Trimming left V 8 bases short and J 0 bases short, with 10 bases between. The DNA of the CDR3 is TGTGCCAGCCGCTCTTCCGCAACTAATGAAAAACTGTTTTTT. Amino acid sequence: CASRSSATNEKLFF.

In this sample, this clonotype turned up a few times. The chain couples TRBV10-3 to TRBJ2-5, with D tentatively TRBD1 (6 bases). This CDR3 contains 12 residues. Germline loops: CDR1 ENHRY, CDR2 SYGVKD. The V gene lost 11 bases and the J gene lost 11 bases, with 21 bases spanning the gap. CDR3 bases: TGTGCCTGCAGACGGGACAACTCGCGGCAGTACTTC. Translated: CACRRDNSRQYF.

The CDR3 loop reads CAGRGRRGPSSYNEQFF. Written as DNA, the CDR3 is TGTGCTGGCAGGGGCCGCAGGGGACCCAGCTCCTACAATGAGCAGTTCTTC. This chain joins TRBV28 and TRBJ2-1, with TRBD1 as a possible D gene (6 bases). Germline V CDR1 and CDR2: MDHEN, SYDVKM. This CDR3 comprises 17 residues.

In its sample, this clonotype was seen many times. This chain uses TRBV15 with TRBJ2-3; D perhaps matches TRBD2 (6 bases). Trimming took 0 bases from V and 4 from J, leaving 17 bases between them. The CDR3 extends over 17 amino acids. The germline CDR1 and CDR2 sequences are LNHNV and YYDKDF (reference sequence). The CDR3, as DNA: TGTGCCACCAGCAGAGATAACGCGGGATCGGCGGCAGATACGCAGTATTTT. The encoded protein is CATSRDNAGSAADTQYF. The full variable domain, completed using reference TRBV15 and TRBJ2-3, is DAMVIQNPRYQVTQFGKPVTLSCSQTLNHNVMYWYQQKSSQAPKLLFHYYDKDFNNEADTPDNFQSRRPNTSFCFLDIRSPGLGDTAMYLCATSRDNAGSAADTQYFGPGTRLTVL.

The rearrangement joins TRBV5-1 to TRBJ2-7; 8 nucleotides line up with TRBD1. V shed 5 bases, J shed 4 bases, and the junction held 5 bases outside the gene matches. The CDR3 is made up of 13 amino acids. CDR1 is SGHRS and CDR2 is YFSETQ in the germline V gene. In nucleotides, the CDR3 is TGCGCCAGCAGTAAGGACAGGGTATACGAGCAGTACTTC. Amino acids: CASSKDRVYEQYF.

V and J are TRBV4-1 and TRBJ2-1, with D possibly TRBD2 on 6 matching bases. From germline, CDR1 is MGHRA and CDR2 YSYEKL. This CDR3 region has 16 residues. V was pared by 1 base and J by 0 bases, with 10 bases between. For the CDR3, the DNA is TGCGCCAGCAGCCAAGTTGGCGGGGCCTCCTACAATGAGCAGTTCTTC. Translation gives CASSQVGGASYNEQFF.

This clonotype was counted a single time. A much larger clone differs by one base, so this may be a read error. The chain joins TRBV7-2 to TRBJ2-1; 7 bases map to TRBD1. The length of the CDR3 is 14 residues. CDR1 and CDR2 from the germline V gene are SGHTA and FQGNSA. The CDR3 protein is CASSPGTDYNGQFF. The CDR3 DNA sequence: TGTGCCAGCAGCCCCGGGACAGACTACAATGGGCAGTTCTTC.

This clonotype was detected only a few times. The chain joins TRBV7-9 to TRBJ1-4; 8 nucleotides align to TRBD1. Germline-derived CDR1 and CDR2 are SEHNR and FQNEAQ (reference sequence). This CDR3 comprises 18 residues. V lost 7 bases, J lost 4 bases, and 17 bases stayed unmatched. In DNA, the CDR3 is TGTGCCAGCACCCCAACGTTCGGACAGGGTCAGATTAATGAAAAACTGTTTTTT. This encodes CASTPTFGQGQINEKLFF.

A remark on this clonotype: A read error is possible here, since a much larger clone lies one base away. The chain recombines TRBV7-2 with TRBJ2-7; maybe TRBD1 (6 bases). Trimming removed 1 base from V and 7 bases from J, with 14 bases in between. This CDR3 comprises 14 residues. Germline-derived CDR1 and CDR2 are SGHTA and FQGNSA. CDR3 in DNA: TGTGCCAGCAGCTTAGACAGGGTCTACAATGAGCAGTACTTC. Residues: CASSLDRVYNEQYF.

With regard to this clonotype: The junction departs from germline at one end; a sequencing error may be responsible. V usage is TRBV12-3 or TRBV12-4 and J usage is TRBJ2-7; weak D call: TRBD2 (6 bases). The length of the CDR3 is 17 residues. The CDR3: CASSPTRSGVSSDEQYF. The CDR3 DNA is TGTGCCAGCAGCCCGACTAGATCGGGGGTGAGCTCCGACGAGCAGTACTTC.

This clonotype was counted a single time. The rearrangement joins TRBV6-5 to TRBJ1-1; 7 nucleotides match TRBD1. This CDR3 has 15 residues. The germline CDR1 and CDR2 sequences are MNHEY and SVGAGI. With 10 bases clipped from V and 0 bases from J, the junction kept 11 bases outside the gene matches. In nucleotides, the CDR3 is TGTGCCACCTGGACAGGCCGAAGCATGAACACTGAAGCTTTCTTT. This encodes CATWTGRSMNTEAFF.